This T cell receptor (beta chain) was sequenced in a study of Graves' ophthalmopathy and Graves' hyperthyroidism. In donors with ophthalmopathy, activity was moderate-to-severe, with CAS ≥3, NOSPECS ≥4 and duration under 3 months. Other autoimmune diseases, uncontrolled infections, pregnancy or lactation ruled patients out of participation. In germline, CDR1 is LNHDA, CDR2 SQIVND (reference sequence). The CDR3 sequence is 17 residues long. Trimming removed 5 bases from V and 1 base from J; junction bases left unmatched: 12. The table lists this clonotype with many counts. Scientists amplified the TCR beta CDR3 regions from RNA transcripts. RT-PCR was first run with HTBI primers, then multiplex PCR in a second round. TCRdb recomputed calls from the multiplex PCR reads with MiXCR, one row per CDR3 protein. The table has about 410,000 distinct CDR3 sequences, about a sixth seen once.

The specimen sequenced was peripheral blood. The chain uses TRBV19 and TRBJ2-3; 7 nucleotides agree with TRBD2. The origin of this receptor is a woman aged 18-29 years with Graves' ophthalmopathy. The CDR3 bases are TGTGCCAGTAGTGCGTCGACTAGCCTGGTAGGCACAGATACGCAGTATTTT. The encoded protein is CASSASTSLVGTDTQYF.